This TCR beta chain was captured in a study of shared clonotypes between healthy human individuals. This CDR3 is built from 10 residues. The V end lost 10 bases, the J end lost 5 bases, and 5 bases lay between the germline ends. Looked up from germline, CDR1 is MDHEN and CDR2 is SYDVKM. Profiled with immunoSEQ multiplex PCR; TCRdb holds only in-frame clones, not every one. The repertoire has around 350,000 clones, 73% of them found once; the top ten carry roughly 10%. Study observations and caveats: The study found approximately 5% of naive CD4 clonotypes shared across a few donors.

Remarks on this clone: The antigen is not known.

The sample taken for sequencing was memory CD4+ T cells sorted from blood. Subset here: CD45RA-negative fraction. This clonotype originated in a man aged 25-40 years in good health. The chain employs TRBV28 and TRBJ1-4; D is unresolved. CDR3 loop: CATQNEKLFF. CDR3 nucleotides: TGTGCCACCCAAAATGAAAAACTGTTTTTT.